Listed below are T cell receptor beta chains from one sample, sequenced in a study of OX40 agonist ivuxolimab in advanced cancers. Using immunoSEQ multiplex PCR, the repertoire was profiled, and TCRdb retains in-frame clones only, with some absent. The table has 50,000 to 65,000 clones, about 81% seen once. The specimen was CD4+ or CD8+ T cells sorted from blood, collected in a trial of the OX40 agonist ivuxolimab. The receptors were gathered from an adult with an advanced solid tumor such as melanoma, head and neck, liver or kidney cancer. Each CDR3 is given with its conserved first and last residue.

J,V,CDR3
TRBJ2-5,TRBV7-9,CASSSGTVQETQYF
TRBJ2-2,TRBV5-5,CASSTATSGASTGELFF
TRBJ1-1,TRBV5-1,CASSLGQGTNTEAFF
TRBJ1-1,TRBV27,CASSARLGNTEAFF
TRBJ2-1,TRBV5-4,CASSLGYRDQEQFF
TRBJ2-2,TRBV27,CASSLTPVVTGELFF
TRBJ2-1,TRBV18,CASSPGGRGNNEQFF
TRBJ2-5,TRBV27,CASSPELAQIQETQYF
TRBJ2-1,TRBV9,CASSVGSGLLYNEQFF
TRBJ1-4,TRBV18,CASSPGLGRGNEKLFF
TRBJ2-2,TRBV7-3,CASSLSYTGELFF
TRBJ1-2,TRBV10-3,CAISDGGNYGYTF
TRBJ2-1,TRBV5-6,CASRYGRDRGNEQFF
TRBJ2-1,TRBV15,CATSRVGRGSYNEQFF
TRBJ1-3,TRBV19,CASSSTGPGGNTIYF
TRBJ2-7,TRBV29-1,CSVSYGSYEQYF
TRBJ2-5,TRBV19,CASTESGGGAETQYF
TRBJ1-4,TRBV6-1,CASSEVGGRFF
TRBJ2-5,TRBV29-1,CSADLAGGPFQYF
TRBJ2-2,TRBV6-4,CASSLDRGSGELFF
TRBJ2-3,TRBV2,CASRFSGGAAGDTQYF
TRBJ2-3,TRBV6-5,CAIGLADSTDTQYF
TRBJ2-6,TRBV27,CASRLSGGANVLTF
TRBJ2-5,TRBV11-3,CASSLSFRTSGQETQYF
TRBJ1-4,TRBV5-1,CASSRDRAEGEKLFF
TRBJ2-5,TRBV6-5,CASSPSGAQETQYF
TRBJ1-2,TRBV9,CASSVGQSYYGYTF
TRBJ2-3,TRBV11-2,CASSPLWGASTDTQYF
TRBJ1-1,TRBV5-6,CASSFRTGPMNTEAFF
TRBJ2-2,TRBV5-4,CASSLVLDLNTGELFF
TRBJ2-5,TRBV7-9,CASSRGDRGSPQYF